These 9 T cell receptor beta chains share one sample of origin, sequenced in a study of early T cells in non-severe SARS-CoV-2 infection. TCRdb fed the 5' RACE reads into MiXCR, producing one record per CDR3 protein. The sample records roughly 110,000 distinct CDR3 sequences, approximately 12% being singletons. The sequenced material came from whole blood. Receptor source: an adult who was a healthcare worker with PCR-confirmed SARS-CoV-2 infection or an uninfected control (not recorded which).

In this sample, this clonotype turned up many times. This chain joins TRBV28 and TRBJ2-3; the match to TRBD1 covers 8 bases. The junction had 6 bases not matched to a gene; V was cut back by 11 bases and J by 2 bases. This CDR3 has 13 residues. Per the germline V gene, CDR1 is MDHEN and CDR2 is SYDVKM. The CDR3 coding sequence is TGTGCCTCCGGGACAGGCGCCACAGATACGCAGTATTTT. Amino acids: CASGTGATDTQYF.

This clonotype has at least ten counts. V and J are TRBV10-1 and TRBJ2-3, with D perhaps TRBD1 (6 bases). CDR3 length: 16 amino acids. The ends were cut back, 4 bases at V and 2 bases at J, with 16 bases in the middle. Looked up from germline, CDR1 is WNHNN and CDR2 is SYGVQD (reference sequence). The CDR3 sequence: CASSVPDRPTTDTQYF. CDR3 coding DNA: TGCGCCAGCAGTGTTCCCGACAGGCCGACCACAGATACGCAGTATTTT.

The CDR3 reads CASRSGLATEQFF. CDR3 DNA sequence: TGTGCCAGCAGGAGCGGGTTAGCGACTGAGCAGTTCTTC. This chain uses TRBV6-2 or TRBV6-3 with TRBJ2-1, with D maybe TRBD2 (6 bases). The CDR3 consists of 13 residues. The germline V gene encodes CDR1 MNHEY and CDR2 SVGEGT. Trimming stripped 6 bases from V and 9 bases from J, with 15 bases between.

As concerns this clonotype: A junction end diverges from the germline sequence, so it may reflect a read error. The chain is built from TRBV7-2 and TRBJ2-7; 8 bases line up with TRBD2. The germline gives CDR1 SGHTA, CDR2 FQGNSA. The CDR3 is made up of 16 amino acids. The CDR3 reads CACSLAQREIGGEQYF. The DNA of the CDR3 is TGTGCCTGCAGCTTAGCGCAGCGGGAGATAGGGGGCGAGCAGTACTTC. Based on the CDR3 plus reference TRBV7-2 and TRBJ2-7, the full variable domain is GAGVSQSPSNKVTEKGKDVELRCDPISGHTALYWYRQSLGQGLEFLIYFQGNSAPDKSGLPSDRFSAERTGGSVSTLTIQRTQQEDSAVYLCACSLAQREIGGEQYFGPGTRLTVT.

Only a few counts were recorded for this clonotype. The chain links TRBV29-1 to TRBJ1-2, with D possibly matching TRBD1 (5 bases). The CDR3 covers 12 residues. Germline V gene lookup returns CDR1 SQVTM and CDR2 ANQGSEA. The V and J ends lost 6 bases and 6 bases respectively, with 14 bases between them. Here the CDR3 reads CSVSAGPDGYTF. The CDR3, as DNA: TGCAGCGTGTCAGCGGGGCCGGATGGCTACACCTTC.

This clonotype has at least ten counts. The chain couples TRBV7-2 to TRBJ2-7; TRBD2 matches at 8 bases. The CDR3 loop spans 15 amino acids. V shed 0 bases, J shed 3 bases, and the junction held 4 bases outside the gene matches. Germline V gene sequence: CDR1 SGHTA, CDR2 FQGNSA. CDR3 sequence (DNA): TGTGCCAGCAGCTTAGCGGTACGGGAGGGCTACGAGCAGTACTTC. Protein sequence: CASSLAVREGYEQYF.

The rearrangement links TRBV7-2 to TRBJ2-3; D uncertain. Germline lookup yields CDR1 SGHTA and CDR2 FQGNSA. This CDR3 region has 16 residues. V was cut by 3 bases and J by 0 bases, with 13 bases left in between. The CDR3 region has the DNA TGTGCCAGCAGCTTCGGTTGGATGCCTAGCACAGATACGCAGTATTTT. Residues: CASSFGWMPSTDTQYF.

V and J are TRBV12-3 or TRBV12-4 and TRBJ2-2; D is undetermined. The V end lost 5 bases, the J end lost 3 bases, and 16 bases lay between the germline ends. This CDR3 is built from 16 residues. CDR3 protein: CASSLQEIWDTGELFF. CDR3 in DNA: TGTGCCAGCAGTCTCCAGGAGATTTGGGACACCGGGGAGCTGTTTTTT.

This clonotype occurred a few times. The V and J genes are TRBV28 and TRBJ2-7, with a tentative D call TRBD1 (5 bases). Germline V gene data show CDR1 as MDHEN and CDR2 as SYDVKM. Trimming took off 2 bases at V and 3 bases at J, with 11 bases between the two ends. The CDR3 covers 14 residues. DNA of the CDR3: TGTGCCAGCAGTTTAACCCCAGGGCGCTACGAGCAGTACTTC. It codes for CASSLTPGRYEQYF.